The T cell receptor beta chain under discussion was sequenced for a study of hypomethylating agent response in myelodysplastic syndrome. Turning to the study itself: The myelodysplastic syndrome patients comprised about nine men and a couple of women.

On this clone itself: Its antigen is not known.

The J segment lost 0 bases and the V segment lost 2 bases, leaving 20 bases of the junction unmatched. This CDR3 is 24 amino acids long. Per germline, CDR1 KGHSH and CDR2 LQKENI. Broader study findings: Only approximately ten patients were analyzed in this small cohort.

The method was immunoSEQ multiplex PCR; TCRdb's version includes in-frame clones alone and lacks a portion of them. In the table there are roughly 3,500 clones, more than 75% of which are singletons. The clonotype originates from a human donor with myelodysplastic syndrome. V gene TRBV18 combines with J gene TRBJ2-2; 14 positions match TRBD2. Sequenced material: bone marrow, taken before or after starting hypomethylating agent treatment for myelodysplastic syndrome (not recorded which). This CDR3 reads CASSPVIGDRGLAGDRANTGELFF. The CDR3 DNA reads as TGTGCCAGCTCACCAGTGATTGGGGACAGGGGACTAGCGGGAGATCGAGCGAACACCGGGGAGCTGTTTTTT.